The text below deals with one T cell receptor (beta chain). This specimen comes from a study of technical replicates of blood from a few donors. V lost 8 bases and J 4 bases, leaving 15 bases between the germline ends. The germline V gene encodes CDR1 SGHAT and CDR2 FQNNGV. This CDR3 contains 14 residues. Profiled with immunoSEQ multiplex PCR; TCRdb holds only in-frame clones, not every one. The repertoire consists of about 83,000 clones, with just over 90% occurring once and the leading ten covering over 0.2%. The sequence was obtained from a human donor in good health. The V gene is TRBV11-2, the J gene TRBJ2-1; D might be TRBD2 (7 bases). The sample taken for sequencing was T cells isolated from PBMCs. CDR3 in amino acids: CASCGGRGYNEQFF. The CDR3 region has the DNA TGTGCCAGCTGCGGGGGCCGGGGGTACAATGAGCAGTTCTTC.